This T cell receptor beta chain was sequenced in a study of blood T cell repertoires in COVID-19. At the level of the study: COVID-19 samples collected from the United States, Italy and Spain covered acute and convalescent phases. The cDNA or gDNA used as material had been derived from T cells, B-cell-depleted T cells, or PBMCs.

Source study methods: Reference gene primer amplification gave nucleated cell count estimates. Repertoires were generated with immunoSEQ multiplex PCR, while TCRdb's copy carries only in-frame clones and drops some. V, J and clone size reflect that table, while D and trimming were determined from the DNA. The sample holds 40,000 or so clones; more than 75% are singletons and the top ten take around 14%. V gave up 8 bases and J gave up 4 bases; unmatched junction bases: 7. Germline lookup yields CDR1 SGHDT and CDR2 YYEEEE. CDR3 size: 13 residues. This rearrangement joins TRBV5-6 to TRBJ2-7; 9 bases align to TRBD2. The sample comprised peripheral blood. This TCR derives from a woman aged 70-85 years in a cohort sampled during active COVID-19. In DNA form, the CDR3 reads TGTGCCAGTACCCGAACTAGCGGGTACGAGCAGTACTTC. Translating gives CASTRTSGYEQYF.